Presented here are 23 T cell receptor beta chains from one specimen sequenced in a study of cytomegalovirus exposure and HLA in healthy donors (dated by TCRdb to 2015 to 2018). Libraries were prepared through the immunoSEQ multiplex PCR assay. For the multiplex PCR, a mixture combining 60 forward primers for TCR Vbeta segments and 13 reverse primers for TCR Jbeta segments was used. Drawn from immuneACCESS, this table holds only the in-frame rearrangements with V and J called that TCRdb kept. Clones are partly lost; checked studies trace under half to an unresolved V gene and leave the rest unexplained. Within this sample are 150,000 to 200,000 clones, with roughly 85% of them counted one time only. The ten largest account for around 15% of the sample. Material: PBMCs. The receptors come from a man aged 50-60 years in good health and CMV-seropositive.

This clone has a handful of counts. V gene TRBV7-7 combines with J gene TRBJ2-7; 7 bases line up with TRBD1. The V and J ends lost 1 base and 0 bases, in that order; junction bases with no gene match: 6. The CDR3 has 16 residues. CDR1 SSHAT and CDR2 FNYEAQ come from the germline V gene (reference sequence). The CDR3 nucleotides are TGTGCCAGCAGCTTAGTCGTGGGGGACAGCTCCTACGAGCAGTACTTC. Its protein is CASSLVVGDSSYEQYF.

This sequence joins TRBV2 and TRBJ2-1; weak D call: TRBD2 (5 bases). Trimming cost V 0 bases and J 10 bases, with 10 bases left between them. In germline, CDR1 is SNHLY, CDR2 FYNNEI. The CDR3 has 13 amino acids. The CDR3 region is CASSEAADGEQFF. The CDR3 DNA is TGTGCCAGCAGTGAAGCAGCGGATGGAGAGCAGTTCTTC.

A single count supports this clone. The V gene is TRBV6-1, the J gene TRBJ2-7; the D gene is possibly TRBD2 (5 bases). V gave up 4 bases and J gave up 0 bases, with 10 bases separating them. The CDR3 runs 14 residues. Germline V gives CDR1 MNHNS, CDR2 SASEGT. CDR3 coding DNA: TGTGCCAGCAGTGGCCGACGGGGCTCCTACGAGCAGTACTTC. Amino acids: CASSGRRGSYEQYF.

A remark on this clone: This same CDR3 is encoded by further DNA sequences in the sample. This sequence joins TRBV6-5 and TRBJ1-1; D remains ambiguous. The germline V gene has CDR1 MNHEY and CDR2 SVGAGI. Trimming pared 2 bases from V and 0 bases from J, leaving 7 bases between. This CDR3 is 14 amino acids long. The CDR3 loop is CASSYGDMNTEAFF. For the CDR3, the DNA is TGTGCCAGCAGTTACGGTGACATGAACACTGAAGCTTTCTTT.

The chain carries TRBV4-1 and TRBJ1-1, with TRBD1 as a possible D gene (6 bases). CDR1 MGHRA and CDR2 YSYEKL come from the germline V gene. The CDR3 spans 16 residues. The V and J ends lost 4 bases and 1 base respectively, with 16 bases between them. The CDR3 sequence: CASSRPQGRENTEAFF. Here the CDR3 DNA reads TGCGCCAGCAGCCGACCGCAGGGGAGGGAGAACACTGAAGCTTTCTTT.

The genes are TRBV7-6 and TRBJ1-1; D gene uncertain. Trimming took off 4 bases at V and 7 bases at J, with 16 bases between the two ends. CDR3 size: 14 residues. The germline gives CDR1 SGHVS, CDR2 FNYEAQ. The CDR3 protein is CASSSGLMKGEAFF. The CDR3 region has the DNA TGTGCCAGCAGCTCAGGACTGATGAAGGGTGAAGCTTTCTTT.

V is TRBV5-6 and J is TRBJ1-6, with D possibly matching TRBD1 (5 bases). CDR1 and CDR2 (germline): SGHDT, YYEEEE. Trimming took 5 bases from V and 6 from J, leaving 12 bases between them. The CDR3 runs 14 residues. CDR3 nucleotide sequence: TGTGCCAGCAGGGGGCAGGGCGGTAATTCACCCCTCCACTTT. Translated, it gives CASRGQGGNSPLHF.

This chain joins TRBV6-5 and TRBJ2-4; 7 positions agree with TRBD1. The trim removed 4 bases at V and 3 bases at J, leaving 6 bases unmatched. The length of the CDR3 is 15 residues. Germline CDR1 is MNHEY and CDR2 is SVGAGI. This chain's CDR3 is CASSSYRGNKNIQYF. The DNA of the CDR3 is TGTGCCAGCAGTTCCTACAGGGGAAACAAAAACATTCAGTACTTC.

The V gene is TRBV19, the J gene TRBJ1-2; tentative D call: TRBD1 (5 bases). V lost 3 bases, J lost 8 bases, and 13 bases lay in between. This CDR3 contains 13 residues. Germline CDR1 and CDR2: LNHDA and SQIVND (reference sequence). CDR3 DNA sequence: TGTGCCAGTAGTATCGGACACAAGCAGGGCTACACCTTC. The encoded protein is CASSIGHKQGYTF.

The chain couples TRBV5-1 to TRBJ1-1, with a possible D match to TRBD1 (6 bases). CDR1 is SGHRS, CDR2 YFSETQ, per germline. Trimming pared 0 bases from V and 1 base from J, leaving 10 bases between. The CDR3 is 15 amino acids. CDR3 protein: CASSLEQGTNTEAFF. For the CDR3, the DNA is TGCGCCAGCAGCTTGGAGCAGGGGACGAACACTGAAGCTTTCTTT.

Only one count was recorded for this clone. The rearrangement links TRBV7-3 to TRBJ2-3, with 12 bases that match TRBD2. CDR3 length: 15 residues. Germline V lookup: CDR1 SGHTA, CDR2 FQGTGA. Trimming took 6 bases from V and 5 from J; bases not matched to a gene: 6. This chain's CDR3 is CASSSSGGAGDTQYF. In nucleotides, the CDR3 is TGTGCCAGCAGTTCTAGCGGGGGGGCCGGAGATACGCAGTATTTT.

The rearrangement links TRBV2 to TRBJ1-2; weak D call: TRBD1 (5 bases). Trimming removed 3 bases from V and 7 bases from J, with 30 bases in between. Germline CDR1 and CDR2: SNHLY and FYNNEI. The CDR3 has 19 residues. Here the CDR3 reads CASSDDLVRGRRGRSGYTF. The CDR3, as DNA: TGTGCCAGCAGTGACGACCTTGTTAGGGGACGGCGGGGAAGGAGTGGCTACACCTTC.

This clone came up a few times. The V and J genes are TRBV7-9 and TRBJ2-7; 7 bases map to TRBD1. CDR3 length: 14 amino acids. CDR1 and CDR2 from the germline V gene are SEHNR and FQNEAQ (reference sequence). The DNA of the CDR3 is TGTTCCAGCAGCTCGGGACAGCCTCTGGACGAGCAGTACGTC. As protein: CSSSSGQPLDEQYV.

The chain couples TRBV6-6 to TRBJ2-6; D gene uncertain. The CDR3 has 15 residues. Germline assignment: CDR1 MNHNY and CDR2 SVGAGI (reference sequence). V was shortened by 2 bases and J by 3 bases, with 8 bases between the two germline ends. CDR3 amino acids: CASSYVTYGANVLTF. Here the CDR3 DNA reads TGTGCCAGCAGTTACGTGACTTATGGGGCCAACGTCCTGACTTTC.

The chain carries TRBV28 and TRBJ1-5; D may be TRBD1 (5 bases). V lost 2 bases and J 1 base, leaving 15 bases between the germline ends. This CDR3 is 17 amino acids long. Germline V gene sequence: CDR1 MDHEN, CDR2 SYDVKM. As DNA, the CDR3 is TGTGCCAGCAGTTTAGTCGGCCAGGGTCGAAGCAATCAGCCCCAGCATTTT. Amino acids: CASSLVGQGRSNQPQHF. The full variable domain, rest sourced from reference TRBV28 and TRBJ1-5, is DVKVTQSSRYLVKRTGEKVFLECVQDMDHENMFWYRQDPGLGLRLIYFSYDVKMKEKGDIPEGYSVSREKKERFSLILESASTNQTSMYLCASSLVGQGRSNQPQHFGDGTRLSIL.

The rearrangement uses TRBV6-6 and TRBJ1-2; 11 positions agree with TRBD1. Trimming took 7 bases from V and 7 from J; bases not matched to a gene: 8. Germline CDR1 reads MNHNY; CDR2 reads SVGAGI (reference sequence). This CDR3 has 14 residues. CDR3 in amino acids: CASTRDRGSSGYTF. In DNA form, the CDR3 reads TGTGCCAGCACCAGGGACAGGGGGAGTTCTGGCTACACCTTC.

This rearrangement joins TRBV2 to TRBJ1-6, with unresolved D. CDR3 size: 14 residues. Germline-derived CDR1 and CDR2 are SNHLY and FYNNEI. Trimming cost V 6 bases and J 1 base, with 7 bases left between them. CDR3 DNA sequence: TGTGCCAGCAGAGGAGGGTCCTATAATTCACCCCTCCACTTT. Protein product: CASRGGSYNSPLHF. Using reference TRBV2 and TRBJ1-6 for the parts outside the CDR3, the full variable domain is EPEVTQTPSHQVTQMGQEVILRCVPISNHLYFYWYRQILGQKVEFLVSFYNNEISEKSEIFDDQFSVERPDGSNFTLKIRSTKLEDSAMYFCASRGGSYNSPLHFGNGTRLTVT.

The chain carries TRBV4-1 and TRBJ1-1; TRBD1 matches 8 bases. The germline V gene has CDR1 MGHRA and CDR2 YSYEKL. This CDR3 has 14 residues. V gave up 2 bases and J gave up 4 bases; unmatched junction bases: 3. The CDR3 DNA follows: TGCGCCAGCAGCCAACAGGGGGCTGGCACTGAAGCTTTCTTT. It translates to CASSQQGAGTEAFF.

The chain joins TRBV10-3 to TRBJ2-7, with 8 bases identical to TRBD1. The CDR3 consists of 15 residues. CDR1 and CDR2 (germline): ENHRY, SYGVKD. V lost 4 bases and J lost 0; bases outside the gene matches: 5. CDR3 sequence reads: CAISGTGGHSYEQYF. CDR3 bases: TGTGCCATCAGTGGAACAGGGGGTCACTCCTACGAGCAGTACTTC.

V usage is TRBV4-1 and J usage is TRBJ2-7; TRBD1 matches at 8 bases. The CDR3 has 16 residues. Germline trimming cut 2 bases from V and 2 bases from J; bases unmatched to any gene: 8. Germline CDR1 is MGHRA and CDR2 is YSYEKL. CDR3 in amino acids: CASSQPPGQVPYEQYF. The CDR3 nucleotides are TGCGCCAGCAGCCAACCCCCGGGACAGGTCCCCTACGAGCAGTACTTC.

The chain is built from TRBV25-1 and TRBJ1-2; no clear D gene. The germline V gene has CDR1 MGHDK and CDR2 SYGVNS. V gave up 3 bases and J gave up 3 bases, with 11 bases separating them. The CDR3 has 14 amino acids. The CDR3 sequence is CASSDPGVDYGYTF. In DNA form, the CDR3 reads TGTGCCAGCAGTGACCCAGGCGTCGACTATGGCTACACCTTC.

V gene TRBV6-1 combines with J gene TRBJ2-1, with D unclear. Germline V CDR1 and CDR2: MNHNS, SASEGT. Trimming took 0 bases from V and 12 from J, leaving 12 bases between them. The CDR3 covers 13 residues. As DNA, the CDR3 is TGTGCCAGCAGTGAAGCGCACCTAATCGGGCAGTTCTTC. Its translation is CASSEAHLIGQFF.

The genes are TRBV2 and TRBJ1-5; 9 nucleotides match TRBD1. CDR3 length: 15 residues. V trimming: 6 bases; J trimming: 1 base; junction bases outside the gene matches: 4. Germline loops: CDR1 SNHLY, CDR2 FYNNEI. The CDR3 sequence: CASRGQGLSNQPQHF. The CDR3 DNA reads as TGTGCCAGCAGGGGACAGGGATTAAGCAATCAGCCCCAGCATTTT.